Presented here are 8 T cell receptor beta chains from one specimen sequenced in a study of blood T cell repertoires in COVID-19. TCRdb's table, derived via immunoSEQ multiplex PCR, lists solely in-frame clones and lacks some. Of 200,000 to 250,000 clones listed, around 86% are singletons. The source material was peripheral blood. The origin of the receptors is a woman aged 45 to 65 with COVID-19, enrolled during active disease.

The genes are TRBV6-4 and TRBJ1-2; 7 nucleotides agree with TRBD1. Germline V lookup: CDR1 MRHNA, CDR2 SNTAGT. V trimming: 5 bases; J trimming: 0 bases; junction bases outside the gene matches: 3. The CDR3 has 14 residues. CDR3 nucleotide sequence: TGTGCCAGCAGTCGGGACAGCTCTAACTATGGCTACACCTTC. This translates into CASSRDSSNYGYTF.

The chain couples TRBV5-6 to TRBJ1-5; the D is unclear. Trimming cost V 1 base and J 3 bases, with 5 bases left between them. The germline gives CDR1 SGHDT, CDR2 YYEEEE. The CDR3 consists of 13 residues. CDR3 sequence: CASSLKLNQPQHF. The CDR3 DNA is TGTGCCAGCAGCTTGAAGCTCAATCAGCCCCAGCATTTT.

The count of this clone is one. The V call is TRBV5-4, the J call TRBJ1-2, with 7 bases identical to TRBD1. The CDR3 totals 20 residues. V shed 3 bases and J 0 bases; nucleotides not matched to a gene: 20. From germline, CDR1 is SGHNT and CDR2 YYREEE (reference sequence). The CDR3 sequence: CASSSPLARTGHAPNYGYTF. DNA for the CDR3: TGTGCCAGCAGCTCTCCCCTGGCTAGGACAGGCCACGCGCCTAACTATGGCTACACCTTC.

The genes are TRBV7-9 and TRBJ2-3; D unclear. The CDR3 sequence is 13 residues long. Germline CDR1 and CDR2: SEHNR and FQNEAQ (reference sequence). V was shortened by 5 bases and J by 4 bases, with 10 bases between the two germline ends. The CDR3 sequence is CASSPPLPDTQYF. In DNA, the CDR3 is TGTGCCAGCAGCCCCCCTCTCCCAGATACGCAGTATTTT.

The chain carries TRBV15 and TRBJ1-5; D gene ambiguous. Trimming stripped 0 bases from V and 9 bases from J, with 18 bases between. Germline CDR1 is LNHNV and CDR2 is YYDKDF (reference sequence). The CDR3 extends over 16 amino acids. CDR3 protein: CATSRDPRGGGGPQHF. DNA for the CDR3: TGTGCCACCAGCAGAGACCCCCGGGGTGGAGGAGGGCCCCAGCATTTT.

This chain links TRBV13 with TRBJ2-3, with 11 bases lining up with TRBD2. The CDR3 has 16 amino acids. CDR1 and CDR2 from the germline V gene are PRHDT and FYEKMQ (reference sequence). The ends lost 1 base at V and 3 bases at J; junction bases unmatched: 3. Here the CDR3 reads CASSLATSGGTDTQYF. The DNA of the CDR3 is TGTGCCAGCAGCTTAGCAACTAGCGGGGGAACAGATACGCAGTATTTT. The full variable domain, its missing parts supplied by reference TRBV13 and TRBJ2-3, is AAGVIQSPRHLIKEKRETATLKCYPIPRHDTVYWYQQGPGQDPQFLISFYEKMQSDKGSIPDRFSAQQFSDYHSELNMSSLELGDSALYFCASSLATSGGTDTQYFGPGTRLTVL.

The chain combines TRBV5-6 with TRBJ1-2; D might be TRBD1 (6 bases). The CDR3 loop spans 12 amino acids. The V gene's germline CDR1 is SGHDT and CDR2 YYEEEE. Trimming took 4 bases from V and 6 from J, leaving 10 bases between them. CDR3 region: CASSRTGNGYTF. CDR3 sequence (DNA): TGTGCCAGCAGCAGAACAGGGAATGGCTACACCTTC.

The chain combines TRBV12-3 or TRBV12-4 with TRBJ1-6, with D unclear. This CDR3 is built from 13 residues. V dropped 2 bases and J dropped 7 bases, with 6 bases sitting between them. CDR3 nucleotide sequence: TGTGCCAGCAGTTTATACAGAAATTCACCCCTCCACTTT. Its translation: CASSLYRNSPLHF.